The 17 T cell receptor beta chains below were found in one sample sequenced in a study of CD8 T cells in ankylosing spondylitis. TCRdb reanalysed the 5' RACE reads using MiXCR and keeps one entry per CDR3 protein. The table records 150,000 to 200,000 distinct CDR3 sequences, 30% to 35% of them present only once. Specimen: synovial fluid, either unsorted or a sorted T cell fraction (not recorded which). These receptors all stem from a male donor with ankylosing spondylitis.

This clonotype has ten or more counts. This chain connects TRBV25-1 to TRBJ2-1; no clear D. CDR1 is MGHDK and CDR2 is SYGVNS in the germline V gene. V was trimmed by 5 bases and J by 5 bases, leaving 13 bases between them. The CDR3 spans 14 residues. CDR3 sequence reads: CASSRANTHNEQFF. CDR3 in DNA: TGTGCCAGCAGTAGGGCCAACACTCACAATGAGCAGTTCTTC.

The chain is built from TRBV27 and TRBJ2-7; a weak D match, TRBD1 (5 bases). The V and J ends lost 6 bases and 2 bases respectively, with 17 bases between them. Germline loops: CDR1 MNHEY, CDR2 SMNVEV (reference sequence). This CDR3 is 15 amino acids long. The DNA for the CDR3 is TGTGCCAGCAGCCTCGTGGGTAGGGGTCCCTACGAGCAGTACTTC. This codes for CASSLVGRGPYEQYF.

The chain carries TRBV6-1 and TRBJ1-1, with 10 bases fitting TRBD1. J lost 4 bases, V lost 5 bases, and 7 bases had no gene match. This CDR3 spans 15 amino acids. Germline lookup yields CDR1 MNHNS and CDR2 SASEGT. CDR3 DNA sequence: TGTGCCAGCAGTATTCGGACAGGGGGTGGCACTGAAGCTTTCTTT. As protein: CASSIRTGGGTEAFF.

This clonotype was counted only a few times. The chain links TRBV6-1 to TRBJ1-5; TRBD1 might be the D (5 bases). The germline V gene encodes CDR1 MNHNS and CDR2 SASEGT. V lost 4 bases and J 7 bases, leaving 11 bases between the germline ends. The CDR3 loop spans 13 amino acids. CDR3 protein: CASSVGLGQPQHF. The CDR3 DNA follows: TGTGCCAGCAGTGTGGGGCTCGGGCAGCCCCAGCATTTT.

This chain links TRBV7-9 with TRBJ2-7, with 10 bases fitting TRBD1. Germline loops: CDR1 SEHNR, CDR2 FQNEAQ (reference sequence). J was trimmed by 1 base and V by 5 bases; bases with no gene match: 5. This CDR3 spans 15 amino acids. CDR3 sequence: CASSRTGGESYEQYF. CDR3 sequence (DNA): TGTGCCAGCAGCCGGACAGGGGGGGAGTCCTACGAGCAGTACTTC.

This clonotype appeared many times. This rearrangement joins TRBV2 to TRBJ2-7, with 7 nucleotides matching TRBD1. The CDR3 consists of 14 residues. Germline CDR1 reads SNHLY; CDR2 reads FYNNEI. V lost 3 bases to trimming and J lost 1 base; unmatched junction nucleotides: 3. The CDR3 protein is CASSDTTGSYEQYF. The CDR3 nucleotides read TGTGCCAGCAGTGACACGACAGGGTCCTACGAGCAGTACTTC.

The V call is TRBV27, the J call TRBJ2-2; TRBD2 agrees at 11 bases. CDR1 and CDR2 (germline): MNHEY, SMNVEV (reference sequence). This CDR3 is built from 17 residues. Germline trimming cut 4 bases from V and 2 bases from J; bases unmatched to any gene: 6. CDR3 sequence: CASSSAGTSGNTGELFF. In DNA, the CDR3 is TGTGCCAGCAGTTCCGCCGGGACTAGCGGCAACACCGGGGAGCTGTTTTTT.

The V gene is TRBV6-1, the J gene TRBJ2-2; 10 nucleotides match TRBD2. Germline-derived CDR1 and CDR2 are MNHNS and SASEGT. V lost 4 bases, J lost 4 bases, and 9 bases stayed unmatched. There are 17 residues in the CDR3. The CDR3 reads CASSVTLAGVPTGELFF. DNA of the CDR3: TGTGCCAGCAGTGTCACTCTAGCGGGGGTTCCCACCGGGGAGCTGTTTTTT.

The genes are TRBV20-1 and TRBJ2-5; no clear D gene. Germline V gene lookup returns CDR1 DFQATT and CDR2 SNEGSKA (reference sequence). The CDR3 spans 11 residues. V lost 5 bases to trimming and J lost 0 bases, with 4 bases between them. The CDR3 spells CSAQDQETQYF. The CDR3 DNA is TGCAGTGCTCAGGACCAAGAGACCCAGTACTTC.

The V and J genes are TRBV12-3 or TRBV12-4 and TRBJ1-1; 9 bases map to TRBD1. CDR3 length: 14 residues. J gave up 10 bases and V 6 bases, and 12 bases lay outside the gene matches. CDR3 sequence (DNA): TGTGCCAGCAGCCGAACCGGGACAGGGAACGGAGCTTTCTTT. It translates to CASSRTGTGNGAFF.

This clonotype was picked up a small number of times. V and J are TRBV18 and TRBJ1-5, with D maybe TRBD1 (5 bases). The V gene's germline CDR1 is KGHSH and CDR2 LQKENI. V dropped 8 bases and J dropped 0 bases, with 11 bases sitting between them. The CDR3 spans 14 residues. The CDR3 DNA sequence: TGTGCCAGCGCACAGGAACATAGCAATCAGCCCCAGCATTTT. Its protein product is CASAQEHSNQPQHF.

This clonotype appeared a few times. The chain links TRBV24-1 to TRBJ2-7; D is uncertain. This CDR3 comprises 10 residues. V shed 1 base and J shed 8 bases, with 2 bases lying between them. Germline V lookup: CDR1 KGHDR, CDR2 SFDVKD. As DNA, the CDR3 is TGTGCCACCAGTGATTTTAAGCAGTACTTC. Protein product: CATSDFKQYF.

This clonotype occurred once. This chain connects TRBV20-1 to TRBJ2-3; 12 nucleotides agree with TRBD2. The V segment lost 2 bases and the J segment 1 base; nucleotides outside the gene matches: 7. Germline V gives CDR1 DFQATT, CDR2 SNEGSKA (reference sequence). The CDR3 has 17 amino acids. CDR3 DNA: TGCAGTGCTAGACACCTAGCGGGAGGGCCCCGCACAGATACGCAGTATTTT. Translating gives CSARHLAGGPRTDTQYF.

This clonotype has only a few counts. The V call is TRBV3-1, the J call TRBJ1-5; D might be TRBD1 (6 bases). This CDR3 is built from 14 residues. The germline V and J ends were trimmed by 4 bases and 5 bases, with 12 bases remaining between them. CDR1 LGHDT and CDR2 YNNKEL come from the germline V gene (reference sequence). CDR3 in DNA: TGTGCCAGCAGCCCCGGGACAAGAGATCAGCCCCAGCATTTT. Its translation: CASSPGTRDQPQHF.

Many counts were recorded for this clonotype. This sequence joins TRBV12-3 or TRBV12-4 and TRBJ1-1; no clear D gene. V was cut by 5 bases and J by 5 bases, with 9 bases left in between. The CDR3 contains 12 residues. CDR3 DNA sequence: TGTGCCAGCAGTGTGAAGGTAACTGAAGCTTTCTTT. Protein product: CASSVKVTEAFF.

This clonotype was seen at least ten times. This chain joins TRBV6-5 and TRBJ1-1, with D unresolved. The CDR3 length is 14 residues. V lost 2 bases, J lost 5 bases, and 12 bases lay in between. CDR1 is MNHEY and CDR2 is SVGAGI in the germline V gene. Here the CDR3 DNA reads TGTGCCAGCAGTTACGACAACTGGCGTACTGAAGCTTTCTTT. Residues: CASSYDNWRTEAFF.

This clonotype was found many times. CDR3 loop: CASSLRGDRDSPLHF. DNA for the CDR3: TGCGCCAGCAGCTTGCGGGGAGATAGGGATTCACCCCTCCACTTT. This chain joins TRBV5-1 and TRBJ1-6; D unresolved. Germline CDR1 reads SGHRS; CDR2 reads YFSETQ. CDR3 length equals 15 residues. V was cut by 1 base and J by 8 bases, with 13 bases left in between.